The source of this T cell receptor beta chain is a study of graft-versus-host responses after intestinal transplantation. Method: immunoSEQ multiplex PCR; TCRdb's copy keeps in-frame clones and lacks some. The profile shows about 94,000 clones, roughly 90% of them singletons. V was pared by 0 bases and J by 8 bases, with 13 bases between. CDR3 length equals 14 residues. Germline V lookup: CDR1 MNHEY, CDR2 SVGAGI. In this sample, this clone turned up once. Its matching antigen is unknown. Specimen: unstimulated CD8+ T cells sorted from spleen or lymph node cells, collected before intestinal transplant. The chain couples TRBV6-5 to TRBJ1-2; possibly TRBD1 for D (6 bases). The receptor was isolated from a human donor who received an intestinal transplant. CDR3 nucleotides: TGTGCCAGCAGTTACTCGGACAGAGGCTACGGCTACACCTTC. It is translated as CASSYSDRGYGYTF.